These 17 T cell receptor beta chains share one sample of origin, sequenced in a study of shared clonotypes between healthy human individuals. CD45RO-negative cells were positively selected for CCR7, leaving out terminally differentiated effector memory CD45RA+ cells. Measured with immunoSEQ multiplex PCR; TCRdb has only the in-frame clones, and not every one. The data show under 2,000,000 clones, about 95% seen once. The material sequenced was naive CD8+ T cells sorted from blood. These TCRs come from a man between 18 and 29 years old in good health.

This chain joins TRBV6-6 and TRBJ2-7; D is possibly TRBD2 (6 bases). The CDR3 is made up of 15 amino acids. Trimming took off 8 bases at V and 3 bases at J, with 20 bases between the two ends. From germline, CDR1 is MNHNY and CDR2 SVGAGI (reference sequence). The CDR3 DNA is TGTGCCAGCGTGGGGGACCGGGACTTAGACTACGAGCAGTACTTC. It yields the protein CASVGDRDLDYEQYF.

A word on this clone: The same CDR3 also results from other DNA sequences found in this sample. The chain links TRBV5-4 to TRBJ2-1; D gene ambiguous. CDR1 and CDR2 from the germline V gene are SGHNT and YYREEE (reference sequence). CDR3 size: 13 residues. Trimming took off 2 bases at V and 0 bases at J, with 3 bases between the two ends. The CDR3 nucleotides read TGTGCCAGCAGCTTAGCCTCCTACAATGAGCAGTTCTTC. It is translated as CASSLASYNEQFF.

The chain is built from TRBV19 and TRBJ2-7; 9 positions match TRBD1. Germline lookup yields CDR1 LNHDA and CDR2 SQIVND (reference sequence). The junction had 12 bases not matched to a gene; V was cut back by 3 bases and J by 3 bases. The CDR3 spans 17 residues. DNA of the CDR3: TGTGCCAGTAGTATGACTATCTGGGACAGGGCGAACTACGAGCAGTACTTC. This encodes CASSMTIWDRANYEQYF.

The rearrangement links TRBV28 to TRBJ1-2; maybe TRBD1 (5 bases). Trimming took off 6 bases at V and 7 bases at J, with 15 bases between the two ends. The CDR3 totals 13 residues. Germline-derived CDR1 and CDR2 are MDHEN and SYDVKM. DNA for the CDR3: TGTGCCAGCAGGGGACCCTGGACATTTGGCTACACCTTC. Its translation is CASRGPWTFGYTF.

This rearrangement joins TRBV19 to TRBJ2-7; D gene ambiguous. From germline, CDR1 is LNHDA and CDR2 SQIVND (reference sequence). The CDR3 is 13 residues long. Between the trimmed V and J ends, which lost 0 bases and 3 bases, there was a span of 6 bases. The CDR3 spells CASSIDDRYEQYF. The DNA of the CDR3 is TGTGCCAGTAGTATAGACGACCGCTACGAGCAGTACTTC.

On this clone: The sample holds other DNA sequences that translate to the same CDR3. V and J are TRBV5-6 and TRBJ1-1; possibly TRBD1 for D (6 bases). V was shortened by 0 bases and J by 8 bases, with 8 bases between the two germline ends. Germline assignment: CDR1 SGHDT and CDR2 YYEEEE. The CDR3 covers 12 residues. CDR3 DNA sequence: TGTGCCAGCAGCTTGGTCCAGGGGGAAGCTTTCTTT. It translates to CASSLVQGEAFF.

Points on this clone: Other DNA sequences from this sample encode an identical CDR3 as well. This chain connects TRBV7-9 to TRBJ2-1, with D hard to call. V shed 5 bases and J shed 1 base, with 9 bases lying between them. In germline, CDR1 is SEHNR, CDR2 FQNEAQ (reference sequence). This CDR3 spans 14 amino acids. The CDR3, as DNA: TGTGCCAGCAGCCCAGTCGGTTCCTACAATGAGCAGTTCTTC. This encodes CASSPVGSYNEQFF. Full variable domain (remainder filled in from reference TRBV7-9 and TRBJ2-1): DTGVSQNPRHKITKRGQNVTFRCDPISEHNRLYWYRQTLGQGPEFLTYFQNEAQLEKSRLLSDRFSAERPKGSFSTLEIQRTEQGDSAMYLCASSPVGSYNEQFFGPGTRLTVL.

V gene TRBV5-8 combines with J gene TRBJ1-1, with D tentatively TRBD1 (5 bases). The CDR3 sequence is 16 residues long. Germline V lookup: CDR1 SGHTS, CDR2 YDEGEE. V dropped 1 base and J dropped 3 bases, with 16 bases sitting between them. Here the CDR3 reads CASSLPRGAWDTEAFF. The CDR3 DNA reads as TGTGCCAGCAGCTTGCCGAGAGGGGCATGGGACACTGAAGCTTTCTTT.

The chain couples TRBV4-3 to TRBJ2-1; the D is unclear. The CDR3 is 12 amino acids. With 0 bases removed from V and 13 bases from J, the gap between germline ends came to 10 bases. From germline, CDR1 is LGHNA and CDR2 YSLEER. CDR3 in amino acids: CASSQDSSAQFF. The CDR3 bases are TGCGCCAGCAGCCAAGATTCATCTGCCCAGTTCTTC.

This clone was seen more than once but under ten times. Other DNA sequences of this sample code for an identical CDR3. The CDR3 DNA is TGTGCCAGCAGCTTGGGGGGAACCTACGAGCAGTACTTC. Translation: CASSLGGTYEQYF. The J gene is TRBJ2-7, the V gene TRBV5-6; D is ambiguous. The germline V and J ends were trimmed by 0 bases and 2 bases, with 6 bases remaining between them. There are 13 residues in the CDR3. CDR1 is SGHDT, CDR2 YYEEEE, per germline.

This chain connects TRBV5-1 to TRBJ2-7; TRBD1 aligns across 7 bases. CDR3 size: 13 residues. Per the germline V gene, CDR1 is SGHRS and CDR2 is YFSETQ. The junction had 5 bases not matched to a gene; V was cut back by 6 bases and J by 2 bases. The CDR3 loop is CASKLGTAYEQYF. DNA for the CDR3: TGCGCCAGCAAGCTCGGGACAGCCTACGAGCAGTACTTC.

CDR3 loop: CASSLGGGGPGETQYF. CDR3 sequence (DNA): TGTGCCAGCAGCTTGGGAGGCGGTGGACCCGGGGAGACCCAGTACTTC. The chain is built from TRBV5-6 and TRBJ2-5; D call uncertain. The germline V and J ends were trimmed by 0 bases and 5 bases, with 17 bases remaining between them. The germline V gene has CDR1 SGHDT and CDR2 YYEEEE. The CDR3 is 16 amino acids.

The genes are TRBV5-8 and TRBJ1-1, with D possibly TRBD1 on 5 matching bases. V shed 6 bases and J shed 6 bases, with 18 bases lying between them. Germline V gene lookup returns CDR1 SGHTS and CDR2 YDEGEE. This CDR3 has 14 amino acids. This chain's CDR3 is CASTFEGEGPEAFF. CDR3 in DNA: TGTGCCAGCACCTTCGAGGGAGAGGGGCCTGAAGCTTTCTTT.

This chain's CDR3 is CASSRRGYGYTF. The DNA of the CDR3 is TGTGCCAGCAGCCGGAGGGGCTATGGCTACACCTTC. V gene TRBV5-6 combines with J gene TRBJ1-2; D might be TRBD1 (5 bases). This CDR3 is 12 amino acids long. V was shortened by 4 bases and J by 4 bases, with 8 bases between the two germline ends. Germline CDR1 is SGHDT and CDR2 is YYEEEE.

This sequence joins TRBV9 and TRBJ2-4; 10 bases agree with TRBD1. V shed 2 bases and J 3 bases; nucleotides not matched to a gene: 8. This CDR3 is 17 amino acids long. Germline CDR1 reads SGDLS; CDR2 reads YYNGEE. The CDR3 protein is CASSVDRDRGVKNIQYF. CDR3 nucleotides: TGTGCCAGCAGCGTGGACCGGGACAGGGGAGTCAAAAACATTCAGTACTTC.

This chain uses TRBV10-2 with TRBJ2-1; no reliable D call. This CDR3 is built from 14 residues. Trimming cost V 4 bases and J 7 bases, with 14 bases left between them. CDR1 WSHSY and CDR2 SAAADI come from the germline V gene. Written as DNA, the CDR3 is TGCGCCAGCAGTGCTACTTTAGGCCCTAATGAGCAGTTCTTC. Its protein is CASSATLGPNEQFF.

This clone was picked up one time. This chain uses TRBV9 with TRBJ2-5; D not resolved. V lost 0 bases to trimming and J lost 3 bases, with 12 bases between them. Per the germline V gene, CDR1 is SGDLS and CDR2 is YYNGEE. This CDR3 is built from 15 residues. The CDR3: CASSVVGLGKETQYF. The CDR3 bases are TGTGCCAGCAGCGTAGTGGGGTTGGGAAAAGAGACCCAGTACTTC.